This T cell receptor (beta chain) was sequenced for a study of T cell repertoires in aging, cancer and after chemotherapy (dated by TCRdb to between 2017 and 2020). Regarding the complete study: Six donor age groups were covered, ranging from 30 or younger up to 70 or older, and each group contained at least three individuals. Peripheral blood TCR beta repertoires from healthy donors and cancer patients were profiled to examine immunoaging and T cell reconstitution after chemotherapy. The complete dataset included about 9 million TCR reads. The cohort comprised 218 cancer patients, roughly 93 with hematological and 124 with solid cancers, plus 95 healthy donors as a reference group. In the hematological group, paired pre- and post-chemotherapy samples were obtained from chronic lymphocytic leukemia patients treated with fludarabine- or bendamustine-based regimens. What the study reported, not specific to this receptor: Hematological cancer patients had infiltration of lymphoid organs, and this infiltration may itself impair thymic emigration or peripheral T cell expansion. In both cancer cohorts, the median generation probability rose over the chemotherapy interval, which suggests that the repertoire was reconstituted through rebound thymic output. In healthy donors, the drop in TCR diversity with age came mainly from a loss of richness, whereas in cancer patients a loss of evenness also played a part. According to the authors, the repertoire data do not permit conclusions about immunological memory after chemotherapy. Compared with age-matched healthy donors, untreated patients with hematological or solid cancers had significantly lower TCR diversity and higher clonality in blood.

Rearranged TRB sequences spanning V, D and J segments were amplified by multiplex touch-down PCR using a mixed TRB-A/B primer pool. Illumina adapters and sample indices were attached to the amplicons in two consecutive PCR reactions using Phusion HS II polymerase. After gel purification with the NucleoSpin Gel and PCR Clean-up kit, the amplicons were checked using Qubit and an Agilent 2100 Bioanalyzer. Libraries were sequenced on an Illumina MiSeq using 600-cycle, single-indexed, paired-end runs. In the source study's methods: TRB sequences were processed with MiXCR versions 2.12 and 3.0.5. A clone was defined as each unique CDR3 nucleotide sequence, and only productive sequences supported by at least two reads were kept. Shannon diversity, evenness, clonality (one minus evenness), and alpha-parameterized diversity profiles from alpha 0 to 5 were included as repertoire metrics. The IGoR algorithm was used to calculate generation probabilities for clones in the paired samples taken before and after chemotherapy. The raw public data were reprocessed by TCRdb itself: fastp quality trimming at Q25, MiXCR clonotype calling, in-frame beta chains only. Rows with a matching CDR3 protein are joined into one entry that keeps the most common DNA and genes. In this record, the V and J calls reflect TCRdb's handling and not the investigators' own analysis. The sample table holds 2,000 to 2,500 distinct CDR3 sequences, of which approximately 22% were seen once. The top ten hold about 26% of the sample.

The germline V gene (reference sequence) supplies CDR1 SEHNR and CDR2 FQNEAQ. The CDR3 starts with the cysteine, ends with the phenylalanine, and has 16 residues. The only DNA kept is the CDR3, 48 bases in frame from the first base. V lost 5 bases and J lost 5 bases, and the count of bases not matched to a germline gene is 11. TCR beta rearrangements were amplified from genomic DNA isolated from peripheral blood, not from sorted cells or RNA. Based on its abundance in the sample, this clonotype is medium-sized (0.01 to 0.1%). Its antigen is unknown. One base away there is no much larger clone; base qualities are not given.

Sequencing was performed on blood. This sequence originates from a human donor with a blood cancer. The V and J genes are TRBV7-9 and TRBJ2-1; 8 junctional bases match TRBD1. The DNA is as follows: TGTGCCAGCAGCGCCCCAGGGGGCCAGATGGACAATGAGCAGTTCTTC. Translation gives CASSAPGGQMDNEQFF.